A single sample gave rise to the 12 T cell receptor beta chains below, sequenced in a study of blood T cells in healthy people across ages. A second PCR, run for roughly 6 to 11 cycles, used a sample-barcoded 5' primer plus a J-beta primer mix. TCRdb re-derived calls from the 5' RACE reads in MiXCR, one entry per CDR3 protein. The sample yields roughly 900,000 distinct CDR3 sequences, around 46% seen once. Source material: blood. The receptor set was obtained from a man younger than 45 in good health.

CDR3 protein: CASSQEGGTSASSYNEQFF. The CDR3 nucleotides read TGCGCCAGCAGCCAAGAGGGGGGGACTAGCGCTAGCTCCTACAATGAGCAGTTCTTC. V is TRBV4-1 and J is TRBJ2-1, with 10 nucleotides matching TRBD2. CDR1 is MGHRA, CDR2 YSYEKL, per germline. The CDR3 sequence is 19 residues long. V shed 0 bases, J shed 0 bases, and the junction held 8 bases outside the gene matches.

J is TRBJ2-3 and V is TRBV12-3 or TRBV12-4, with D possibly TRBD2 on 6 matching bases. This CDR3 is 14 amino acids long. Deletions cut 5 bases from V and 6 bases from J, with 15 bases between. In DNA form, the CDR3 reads TGTGCCAGCAGTGTGCAAGGGGACTCCGATACGCAGTATTTT. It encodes CASSVQGDSDTQYF.

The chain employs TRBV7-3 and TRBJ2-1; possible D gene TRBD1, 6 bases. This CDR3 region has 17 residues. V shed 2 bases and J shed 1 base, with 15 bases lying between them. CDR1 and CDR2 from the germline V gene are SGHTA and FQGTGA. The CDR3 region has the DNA TGTGCCAGCAGCTTACCCCTTGAGGGGGTTTCCTACAATGAGCAGTTCTTC. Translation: CASSLPLEGVSYNEQFF.

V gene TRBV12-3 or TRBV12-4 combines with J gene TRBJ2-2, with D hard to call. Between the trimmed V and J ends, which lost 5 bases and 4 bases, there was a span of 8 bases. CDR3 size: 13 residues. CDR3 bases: TGTGCCAGCAGTCGTCACGGCACCGGGGAGCTGTTTTTT. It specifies CASSRHGTGELFF.

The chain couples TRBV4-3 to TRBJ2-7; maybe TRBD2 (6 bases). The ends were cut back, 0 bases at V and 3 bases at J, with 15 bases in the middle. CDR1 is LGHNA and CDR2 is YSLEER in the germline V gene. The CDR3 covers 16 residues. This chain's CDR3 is CASSQEPGRGIYEQYF. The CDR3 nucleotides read TGCGCCAGCAGCCAAGAGCCGGGACGGGGGATCTACGAGCAGTACTTC.

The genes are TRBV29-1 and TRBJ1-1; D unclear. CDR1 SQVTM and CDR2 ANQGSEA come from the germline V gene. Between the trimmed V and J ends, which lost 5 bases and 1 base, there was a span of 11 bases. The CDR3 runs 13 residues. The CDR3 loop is CSVSQAGNTEAFF. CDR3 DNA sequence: TGCAGCGTTTCTCAGGCGGGGAACACTGAAGCTTTCTTT.

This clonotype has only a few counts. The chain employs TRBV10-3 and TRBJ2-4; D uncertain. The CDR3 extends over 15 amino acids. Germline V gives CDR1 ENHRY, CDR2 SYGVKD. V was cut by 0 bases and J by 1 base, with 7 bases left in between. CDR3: CAISESVVAKNIQYF. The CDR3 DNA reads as TGTGCCATCAGTGAGTCCGTGGTGGCCAAAAACATTCAGTACTTC.

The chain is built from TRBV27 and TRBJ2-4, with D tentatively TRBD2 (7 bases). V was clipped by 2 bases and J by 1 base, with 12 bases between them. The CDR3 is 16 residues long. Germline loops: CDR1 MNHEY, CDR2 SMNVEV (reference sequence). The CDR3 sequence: CASSLLAGAAKNIQYF. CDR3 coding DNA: TGTGCCAGCAGTTTACTGGCGGGGGCGGCCAAAAACATTCAGTACTTC.

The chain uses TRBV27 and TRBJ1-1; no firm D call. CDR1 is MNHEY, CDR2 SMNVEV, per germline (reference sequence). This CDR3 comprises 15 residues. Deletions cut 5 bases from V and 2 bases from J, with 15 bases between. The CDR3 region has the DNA TGTGCCAGCAGTATAGGACGGCTTTCAAACACTGAAGCTTTCTTT. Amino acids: CASSIGRLSNTEAFF.

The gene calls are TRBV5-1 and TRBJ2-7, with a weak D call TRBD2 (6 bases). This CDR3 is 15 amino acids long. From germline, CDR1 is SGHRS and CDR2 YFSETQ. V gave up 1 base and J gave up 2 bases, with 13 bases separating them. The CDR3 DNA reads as TGCGCCAGCAGCTTGTTTGGAGGGACCACCTACGAGCAGTACTTC. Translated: CASSLFGGTTYEQYF.

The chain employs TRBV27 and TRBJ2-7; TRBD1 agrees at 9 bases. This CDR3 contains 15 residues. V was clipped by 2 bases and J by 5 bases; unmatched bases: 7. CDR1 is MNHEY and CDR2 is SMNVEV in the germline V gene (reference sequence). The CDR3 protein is CASSLRGQGVHEQYF. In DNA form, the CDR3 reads TGTGCCAGCAGTTTACGGGGACAGGGTGTCCACGAGCAGTACTTC.

CDR3 protein: CASSAGGAGNQPQHF. The CDR3 DNA follows: TGTGCCAGCAGCGCGGGAGGGGCTGGCAATCAGCCCCAGCATTTT. The chain is built from TRBV7-9 and TRBJ1-5; possibly TRBD1 for D (5 bases). V lost 5 bases and J lost 2, with 13 bases in between. Germline V gene lookup returns CDR1 SEHNR and CDR2 FQNEAQ (reference sequence). The CDR3 sequence is 15 residues long.